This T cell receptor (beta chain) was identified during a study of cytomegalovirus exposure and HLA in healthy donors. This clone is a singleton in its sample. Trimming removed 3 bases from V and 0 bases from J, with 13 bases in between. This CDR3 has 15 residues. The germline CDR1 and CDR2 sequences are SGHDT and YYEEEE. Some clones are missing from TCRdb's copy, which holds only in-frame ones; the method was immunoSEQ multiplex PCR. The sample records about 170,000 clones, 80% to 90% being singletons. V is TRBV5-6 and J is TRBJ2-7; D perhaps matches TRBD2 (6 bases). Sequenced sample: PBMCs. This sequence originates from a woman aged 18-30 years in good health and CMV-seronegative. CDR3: CASSSGLAGSYEQYF. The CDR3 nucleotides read TGTGCCAGCAGCTCGGGACTCGCGGGCTCCTACGAGCAGTACTTC.